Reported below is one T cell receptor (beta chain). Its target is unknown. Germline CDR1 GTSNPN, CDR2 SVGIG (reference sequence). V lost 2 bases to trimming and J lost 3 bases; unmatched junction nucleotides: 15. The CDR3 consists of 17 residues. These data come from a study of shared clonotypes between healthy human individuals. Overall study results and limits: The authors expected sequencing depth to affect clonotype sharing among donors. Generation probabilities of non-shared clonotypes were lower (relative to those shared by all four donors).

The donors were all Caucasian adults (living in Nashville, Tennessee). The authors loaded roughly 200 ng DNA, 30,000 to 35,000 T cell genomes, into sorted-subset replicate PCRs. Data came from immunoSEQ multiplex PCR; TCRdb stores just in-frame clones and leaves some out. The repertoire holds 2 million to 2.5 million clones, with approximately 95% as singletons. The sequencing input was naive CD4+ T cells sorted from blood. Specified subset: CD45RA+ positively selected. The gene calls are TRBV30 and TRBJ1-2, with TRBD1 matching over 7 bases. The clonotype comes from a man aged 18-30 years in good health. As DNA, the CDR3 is TGTGCCTGGAGTCCCCCCAGAGGGGGCACTTTGGACTATGGCTACACCTTC. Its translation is CAWSPPRGGTLDYGYTF. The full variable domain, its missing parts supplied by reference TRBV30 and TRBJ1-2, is SQTIHQWPATLVQPVGSPLSLECTVEGTSNPNLYWYRQAAGRGLQLLFYSVGIGQISSEVPQNLSASRPQDRQFILSSKKLLLSDSGFYLCAWSPPRGGTLDYGYTFGSGTRLTVV.